This T cell receptor beta chain was obtained from a study of cytomegalovirus exposure and HLA in healthy donors. PCR primers comprised 60 Vbeta and 13 Jbeta primers. The protocol was immunoSEQ multiplex PCR, while the TCRdb copy is restricted to in-frame clones and leaves out a portion. Of under 200,000 clones in the sample, approximately 73% were seen once. Study-wide results and limits: In vitro work confirmed that a few CMV-associated chains recognize CMV antigens. The likely explanation for a cluster of highly shared sequence variants was sequencing artifact.

With regard to this clone: Its antigen remains unidentified.

V lost 2 bases, J lost 1 base, and 4 bases lay in between. The CDR3 has 12 amino acids. CDR1 and CDR2 (germline): SQVTM, ANQGSEA. The clonotype was recovered from a man aged 45 to 65 in good health and CMV-seronegative. The chain has TRBV29-1 and TRBJ2-3, with D unresolved. The sample taken for sequencing was PBMCs. The CDR3 DNA reads TGCAGCGTTGAAAGAGGCACAGATACGCAGTATTTT. Its translation is CSVERGTDTQYF.